This T cell receptor beta chain derives from a study of T-cell reconstitution after alpha-beta-depleted transplantation in children (TCRdb year 2016). Some background on the complete study: T-cell immune reconstitution after TCRalphabeta/CD19-depleted allogeneic hematopoietic cell transplantation in children was quantitatively tracked in the study by means of TCR repertoire profiling. Broad study findings and their caveats: Apparently early alphabetaT-cell count recovery about two months after transplant reportedly relied on only several hundred rapidly expanded clones derived from non-depleted graft cells. In some patients, high TCRbeta diversity at day 60 was attributed to recipient T cells and intrathymic progenitors that had survived conditioning. Over the following months the frequencies of hyperexpanded clones went down, and after one year T-cell counts and TCRbeta diversity were mostly credited to newly produced T cells.

The junction shows trimming of 0 bases on V and 7 bases on J, plus 12 bases between the germline ends. Taken from the germline V gene, the CDR1 and CDR2 loops are MNHEY and SVGAGI. The CDR3 starts with the cysteine, ends with the phenylalanine, and has 14 residues. Here the CDR3 DNA is all that survives: 42 bases in frame from base 1. Points on this clonotype: Its antigen is unknown. No much larger clonotype is one base removed from it; base qualities were not supplied.

Library preparation used PCR. Sequencing relied on an Illumina HiSeq 2500. TCR libraries were prepared with molecular barcoding, using unique molecular identifiers to normalize TCRbeta repertoire quantification. TCRdb redid the processing of the public reads, applying fastp at Q25 and MiXCR, and retained in-frame beta chains. A single entry per CDR3 protein holds the most common genes and DNA from its merged rows. The sample yields 300,000 to 400,000 distinct CDR3 sequences; 23% were counted once. The ten largest clones represent roughly 11% of the sample. What the treatment or condition label conveys for this sample: allogeneic hematopoietic cell transplantation with graft depleted of TCRalphabeta T cells and CD19 B cells. The transplant recipients were children given TCRalphabeta/CD19-depleted allogeneic hematopoietic cell grafts.

Material: PBMCs, mostly from graft donor cells, obtained 180 days after TCRalphabeta/CD19-depleted stem cell transplant. The source is a male patient between 10 and 17 years old who had a stem cell transplant for acute lymphoblastic leukemia, so the T cells may come from the graft donor. The chain was built from TRBV6-5 and TRBJ2-5; the D segment could be TRBD1, given 6 matching bases. The CDR3 protein sequence reads: CASSYSNRDGTQYF. The DNA reads TGTGCCAGCAGTTACTCGAACAGGGATGGGACCCAGTACTTC.